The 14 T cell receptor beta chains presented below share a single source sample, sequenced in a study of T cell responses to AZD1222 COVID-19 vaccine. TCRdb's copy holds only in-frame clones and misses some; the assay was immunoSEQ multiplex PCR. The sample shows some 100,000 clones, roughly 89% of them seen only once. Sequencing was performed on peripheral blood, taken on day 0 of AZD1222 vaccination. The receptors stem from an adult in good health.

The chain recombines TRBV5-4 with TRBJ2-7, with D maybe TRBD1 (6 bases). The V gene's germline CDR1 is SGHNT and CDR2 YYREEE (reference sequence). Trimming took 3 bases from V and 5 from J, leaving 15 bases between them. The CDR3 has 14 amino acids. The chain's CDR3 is CASSSNGGRDEQYF. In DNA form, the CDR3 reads TGTGCCAGCAGCTCCAATGGGGGCAGGGACGAGCAGTACTTC. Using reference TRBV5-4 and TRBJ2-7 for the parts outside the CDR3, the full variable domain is ETGVTQSPTHLIKTRGQQVTLRCSSQSGHNTVSWYQQALGQGPQFIFQYYREEENGRGNFPPRFSGLQFPNYSSELNVNALELDDSALYLCASSSNGGRDEQYFGPGTRLTVT.

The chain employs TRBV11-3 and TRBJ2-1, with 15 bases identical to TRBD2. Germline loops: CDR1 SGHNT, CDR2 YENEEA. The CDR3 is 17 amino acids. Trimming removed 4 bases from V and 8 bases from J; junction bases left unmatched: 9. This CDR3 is CASSSGLAGGPGDEQFF. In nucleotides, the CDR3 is TGTGCCAGCAGCTCGGGACTAGCGGGGGGCCCGGGGGATGAGCAGTTCTTC.

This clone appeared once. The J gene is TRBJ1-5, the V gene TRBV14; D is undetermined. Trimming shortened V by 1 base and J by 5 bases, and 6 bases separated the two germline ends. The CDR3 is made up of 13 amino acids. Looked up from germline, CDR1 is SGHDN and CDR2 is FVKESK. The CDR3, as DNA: TGTGCCAGCAGCCAAGCCCTCGATCAGCCCCAGCATTTT. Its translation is CASSQALDQPQHF.

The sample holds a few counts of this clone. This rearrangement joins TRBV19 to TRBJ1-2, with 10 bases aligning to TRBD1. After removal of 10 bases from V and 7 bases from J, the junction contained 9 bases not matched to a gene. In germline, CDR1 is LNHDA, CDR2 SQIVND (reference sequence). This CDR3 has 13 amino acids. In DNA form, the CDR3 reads TGTGCCATTCGACAGGGGGCTGATGGTGGCTACACCTTC. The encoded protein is CAIRQGADGGYTF.

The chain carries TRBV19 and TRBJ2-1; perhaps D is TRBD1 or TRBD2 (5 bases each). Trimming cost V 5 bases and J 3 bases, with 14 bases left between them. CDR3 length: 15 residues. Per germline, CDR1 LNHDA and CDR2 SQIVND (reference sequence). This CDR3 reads CASSPGRWDYNEQFF. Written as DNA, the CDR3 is TGTGCCAGTAGTCCGGGACGGTGGGACTACAATGAGCAGTTCTTC.

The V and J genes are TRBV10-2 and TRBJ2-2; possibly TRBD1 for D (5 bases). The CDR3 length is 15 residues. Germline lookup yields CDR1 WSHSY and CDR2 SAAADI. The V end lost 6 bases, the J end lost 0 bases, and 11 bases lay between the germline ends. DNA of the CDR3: TGCGCCAGCAGGTTCAGGGCCCCGAACACCGGGGAGCTGTTTTTT. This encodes CASRFRAPNTGELFF.

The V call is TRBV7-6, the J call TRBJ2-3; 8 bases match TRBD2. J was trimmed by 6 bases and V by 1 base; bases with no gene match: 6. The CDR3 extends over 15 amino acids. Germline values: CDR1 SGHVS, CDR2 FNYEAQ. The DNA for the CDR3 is TGTGCCAGCAGCTTAGTGGCGGGAGGTTGGGATACGCAGTATTTT. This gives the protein CASSLVAGGWDTQYF.

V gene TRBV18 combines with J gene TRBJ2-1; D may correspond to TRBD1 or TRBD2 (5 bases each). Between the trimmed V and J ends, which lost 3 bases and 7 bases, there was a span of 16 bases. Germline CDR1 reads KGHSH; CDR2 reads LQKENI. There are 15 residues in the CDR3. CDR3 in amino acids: CASSPPRGSRNEQFF. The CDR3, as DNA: TGTGCCAGCTCACCCCCTCGGGGCTCGAGGAATGAGCAGTTCTTC.

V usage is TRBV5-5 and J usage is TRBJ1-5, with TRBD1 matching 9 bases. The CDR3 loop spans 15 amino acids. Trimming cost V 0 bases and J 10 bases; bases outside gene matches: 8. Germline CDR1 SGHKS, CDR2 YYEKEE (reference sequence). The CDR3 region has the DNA TGTGCCAGCAGCTTGGCTGGACAGGGGAGAGAACCCCAGCATTTT. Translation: CASSLAGQGREPQHF.

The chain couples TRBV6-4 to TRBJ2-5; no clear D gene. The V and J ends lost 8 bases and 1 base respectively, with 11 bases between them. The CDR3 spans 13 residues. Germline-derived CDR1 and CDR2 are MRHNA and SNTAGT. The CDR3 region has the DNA TGTGCCAGCGGATCCGGCCTCCAAGAGACCCAGTACTTC. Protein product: CASGSGLQETQYF.

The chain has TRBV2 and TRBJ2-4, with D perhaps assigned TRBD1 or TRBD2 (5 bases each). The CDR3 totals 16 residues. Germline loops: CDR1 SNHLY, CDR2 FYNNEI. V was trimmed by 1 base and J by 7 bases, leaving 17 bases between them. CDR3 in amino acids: CASSEGSDGWGNIQYF. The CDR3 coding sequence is TGTGCCAGCAGTGAAGGTAGCGACGGGTGGGGGAACATTCAGTACTTC. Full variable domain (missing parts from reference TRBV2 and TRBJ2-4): EPEVTQTPSHQVTQMGQEVILRCVPISNHLYFYWYRQILGQKVEFLVSFYNNEISEKSEIFDDQFSVERPDGSNFTLKIRSTKLEDSAMYFCASSEGSDGWGNIQYFGAGTRLSVL.

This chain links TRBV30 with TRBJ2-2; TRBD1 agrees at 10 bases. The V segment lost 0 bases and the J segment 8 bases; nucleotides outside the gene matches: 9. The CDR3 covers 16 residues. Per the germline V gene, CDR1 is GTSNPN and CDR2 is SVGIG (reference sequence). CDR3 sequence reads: CAWSVLGTGVGGELFF. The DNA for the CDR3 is TGTGCCTGGAGTGTACTCGGGACAGGGGTAGGGGGGGAGCTGTTTTTT.

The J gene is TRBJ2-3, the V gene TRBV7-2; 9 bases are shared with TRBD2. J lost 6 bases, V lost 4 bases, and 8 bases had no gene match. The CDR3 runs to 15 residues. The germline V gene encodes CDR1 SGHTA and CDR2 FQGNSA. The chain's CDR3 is CASSYSGSGGDTQYF. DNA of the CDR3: TGTGCCAGCAGCTATAGCGGGAGCGGGGGCGATACGCAGTATTTT.

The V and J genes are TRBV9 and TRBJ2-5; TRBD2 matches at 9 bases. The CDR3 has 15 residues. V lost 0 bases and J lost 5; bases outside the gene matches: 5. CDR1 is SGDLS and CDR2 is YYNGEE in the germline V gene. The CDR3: CASSVGPSGVETQYF. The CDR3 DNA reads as TGTGCCAGCAGCGTAGGCCCTAGCGGGGTTGAGACCCAGTACTTC.